These 28 T cell receptor beta chains were all obtained from the same sample, sequenced in a study of human T cells and chemical hapten exposure. A single record per CDR3 protein comes from TCRdb applying MiXCR to the RACE reads. The table has 150,000 to 200,000 distinct CDR3 sequences, just under 30% seen once. The time point denotes: pre-sensitization, week 0. Noted treatment: therapeutic diphenylcyclopropenone sensitization with weekly scalp DPC. The sample was whole blood, taken in connection with sensitization to the hapten diphenylcyclopropenone (DPC). Receptor source: a woman aged 30 to 39 with alopecia areata. Some clones in this sample may be carry-over from other donors' samples.

The table lists this clonotype with a few counts. This chain connects TRBV7-2 to TRBJ2-1; 7 positions match TRBD2. CDR3 length: 15 amino acids. Trimming cost V 5 bases and J 3 bases; bases outside gene matches: 7. Germline CDR1 SGHTA, CDR2 FQGNSA. CDR3 amino acids: CASSGRAGFYNEQFF. The CDR3 nucleotides read TGTGCCAGCAGCGGACGAGCGGGATTCTACAATGAGCAGTTCTTC.

The gene calls are TRBV29-1 and TRBJ1-1; a weak D match, TRBD1 (5 bases). The CDR3 runs 12 residues. V lost 7 bases to trimming and J lost 6 bases, with 15 bases between them. The germline V gene has CDR1 SQVTM and CDR2 ANQGSEA. CDR3 region: CSGGRGGSEAFF. As DNA, the CDR3 is TGCAGCGGTGGGAGGGGAGGGTCTGAAGCTTTCTTT.

This clonotype was found many times. The rearrangement links TRBV6-5 to TRBJ2-1; possibly TRBD1 or TRBD2 for D (5 bases each). Looked up from germline, CDR1 is MNHEY and CDR2 is SVGAGI. CDR3 length: 15 amino acids. V was trimmed by 3 bases and J by 5 bases, leaving 14 bases between them. The CDR3 loop is CASSYLGTSHNEQFF. Here the CDR3 DNA reads TGTGCCAGCAGTTATCTTGGGACGAGCCACAATGAGCAGTTCTTC.

This chain connects TRBV20-1 to TRBJ2-3; 9 nucleotides line up with TRBD2. From germline, CDR1 is DFQATT and CDR2 SNEGSKA (reference sequence). V was clipped by 3 bases and J by 6 bases; unmatched bases: 4. The CDR3 totals 13 residues. For the CDR3, the DNA is TGCAGTGCTAGGGCTAGCGGGGTGGATACGCAGTATTTT. Encoded protein: CSARASGVDTQYF.

The V call is TRBV15, the J call TRBJ2-6; D ambiguous. The ends were cut back, 1 base at V and 2 bases at J, with 3 bases in the middle. The CDR3 loop spans 14 amino acids. In germline, CDR1 is LNHNV, CDR2 YYDKDF (reference sequence). CDR3 nucleotide sequence: TGTGCCACCAGCAGAGTCCCTGGGGCCAACGTCCTGACTTTC. It codes for CATSRVPGANVLTF.

V usage is TRBV5-1 and J usage is TRBJ2-7; perhaps TRBD2 as D (5 bases). V was clipped by 1 base and J by 2 bases, with 7 bases between them. This CDR3 region has 13 residues. Germline CDR1 is SGHRS and CDR2 is YFSETQ. CDR3 amino acids: CASSLSGAYEQYF. The CDR3 nucleotides are TGCGCCAGCAGCTTGTCCGGGGCCTACGAGCAGTACTTC.

This clonotype was seen a few times. The chain couples TRBV6-2 or TRBV6-3 to TRBJ2-4, with D perhaps matching TRBD1 (5 bases). CDR3 length: 15 residues. The ends were cut back, 0 bases at V and 2 bases at J, with 8 bases in the middle. Germline V gene sequence: CDR1 MNHEY, CDR2 SVGEGT. In nucleotides, the CDR3 is TGTGCCAGCAGTTACTCAGCAGGGACCAAAAACATTCAGTACTTC. It is translated as CASSYSAGTKNIQYF.

The rearrangement links TRBV20-1 to TRBJ1-6; D is ambiguous. Germline V gene sequence: CDR1 DFQATT, CDR2 SNEGSKA (reference sequence). V lost 3 bases and J lost 0, with 12 bases in between. The CDR3 is made up of 16 amino acids. The CDR3 is CSARSGGSSYNSPLHF. Here the CDR3 DNA reads TGCAGTGCTAGGAGCGGCGGTAGCTCCTATAATTCACCCCTCCACTTT.

The chain combines TRBV7-9 with TRBJ2-1; 9 bases are a match to TRBD2. With 5 bases clipped from V and 14 bases from J, the junction kept 13 bases outside the gene matches. In germline, CDR1 is SEHNR, CDR2 FQNEAQ (reference sequence). The CDR3 is made up of 14 amino acids. The CDR3 nucleotides are TGTGCCAGCAGCCGAGTCTCTAGCGGGATTTCTAAGTTCTTC. It yields the protein CASSRVSSGISKFF.

The sample holds a few counts of this clonotype. The gene calls are TRBV7-3 and TRBJ2-2; maybe TRBD2 (6 bases). The V end lost 6 bases, the J end lost 4 bases, and 12 bases lay between the germline ends. Per germline, CDR1 SGHTA and CDR2 FQGTGA. The length of the CDR3 is 14 residues. CDR3 in amino acids: CASRAGLSTGELFF. As DNA, the CDR3 is TGTGCCAGCAGGGCGGGACTCTCCACCGGGGAGCTGTTTTTT.

The chain has TRBV20-1 and TRBJ2-5; no definite D call. CDR1 and CDR2 from the germline V gene are DFQATT and SNEGSKA (reference sequence). V shed 1 base and J shed 5 bases, with 11 bases lying between them. The CDR3 covers 13 residues. CDR3 region: CSARVGITETQYF. DNA for the CDR3: TGCAGTGCTAGAGTGGGAATCACCGAGACCCAGTACTTC.

A few counts support this clonotype. DNA for the CDR3: TGTGCCAGCAGGGGACAGGGGCCGAGCTCCTATAATTCACCCCTCCACTTT. Residues: CASRGQGPSSYNSPLHF. This chain links TRBV25-1 with TRBJ1-6, with 10 bases matching TRBD1. The trim removed 6 bases at V and 0 bases at J, leaving 5 bases unmatched. This CDR3 spans 17 amino acids. Germline CDR1 reads MGHDK; CDR2 reads SYGVNS.

This rearrangement joins TRBV20-1 to TRBJ1-1; D possibly corresponds to TRBD1 (6 bases). Trimming cost V 2 bases and J 5 bases, with 15 bases left between them. Germline V gene data show CDR1 as DFQATT and CDR2 as SNEGSKA (reference sequence). There are 14 residues in the CDR3. The CDR3 protein is CSARSQGRGTEAFF. Here the CDR3 DNA reads TGCAGTGCTAGATCCCAGGGGCGGGGTACTGAAGCTTTCTTT.

This clonotype was seen a handful of times. The CDR3 loop reads CASTFRVGGGGYTF. DNA of the CDR3: TGTGCCAGCACCTTCAGAGTAGGGGGCGGTGGCTACACCTTC. The chain uses TRBV7-2 and TRBJ1-2, with TRBD1 matching 7 bases. The junction had 12 bases not matched to a gene; V was cut back by 7 bases and J by 7 bases. Germline CDR1 reads SGHTA; CDR2 reads FQGNSA. The CDR3 is 14 amino acids.

The chain has TRBV12-3 or TRBV12-4 and TRBJ1-5, with 7 bases aligning to TRBD1. This CDR3 is built from 15 residues. V was pared by 1 base and J by 6 bases, with 6 bases of the junction left unmatched. The CDR3 is CASSLGSTGSQPQHF. The CDR3 DNA reads as TGTGCCAGCAGTTTAGGGTCGACAGGGAGTCAGCCCCAGCATTTT.

This clonotype has more than one count but fewer than ten. The rearrangement uses TRBV11-1 and TRBJ1-1; unclear D gene. CDR3 length equals 11 residues. With 4 bases removed from V and 3 bases from J, the gap between germline ends came to 3 bases. The germline CDR1 and CDR2 sequences are SGHAT and FQDESV (reference sequence). The CDR3 loop reads CASSSDTEAFF. The CDR3 DNA sequence: TGTGCCAGCAGCTCCGACACTGAAGCTTTCTTT.

Only a few counts were recorded for this clonotype. The chain uses TRBV29-1 and TRBJ2-7, with D maybe TRBD2 (6 bases). V dropped 1 base and J dropped 6 bases, with 10 bases sitting between them. CDR3 size: 12 residues. The V gene's germline CDR1 is SQVTM and CDR2 ANQGSEA. For the CDR3, the DNA is TGCAGCGTTGAAGGCGCGGGGTCCGAGCAGTACTTC. Protein sequence: CSVEGAGSEQYF.

The chain employs TRBV10-3 and TRBJ1-5; D might be TRBD1 (5 bases). V lost 4 bases to trimming and J lost 1 base, with 8 bases between them. The CDR3 has 14 residues. The germline V gene encodes CDR1 ENHRY and CDR2 SYGVKD. The CDR3 bases are TGTGCCATCAGTGCCAGGGAAAGCAATCAGCCCCAGCATTTT. Amino acids: CAISARESNQPQHF.

The V gene is TRBV29-1, the J gene TRBJ1-1, with D unresolved. Trimming removed 4 bases at V and 3 bases at J, with 12 bases between. The CDR3 covers 13 residues. Germline V gives CDR1 SQVTM, CDR2 ANQGSEA. The CDR3 spells CSVVRQADTEAFF. CDR3 DNA sequence: TGCAGCGTTGTCCGCCAGGCTGACACTGAAGCTTTCTTT.

Concerning this clonotype: The CDR3 carries no conserved terminal phenylalanine or tryptophan, so it likely arises from a read error. The chain uses TRBV3-1 and TRBJ1-6, with 8 bases fitting TRBD1. J gave up 10 bases and V 4 bases, and 6 bases lay outside the gene matches. The germline V gene has CDR1 LGHDT and CDR2 YNNKEL (reference sequence). CDR3 length equals 14 residues. The CDR3 DNA sequence: TGTGCCAGCAGCCCCGGACAGGGAGGGTCACCCCTCCACTAT. Amino acids: CASSPGQGGSPLHY.

The chain has TRBV6-5 and TRBJ1-4; D is possibly TRBD1 (6 bases). Germline loops: CDR1 MNHEY, CDR2 SVGAGI. V lost 6 bases and J lost 8, with 22 bases in between. The length of the CDR3 is 16 residues. The CDR3, as DNA: TGTGCCAGCAGGAAACAGGTCTCGGGGGCCGGAGAAAAACTGTTTTTT. Translating it yields CASRKQVSGAGEKLFF.

V usage is TRBV6-2 or TRBV6-3 and J usage is TRBJ1-5; D may be TRBD1 (6 bases). Germline CDR1 is MNHEY and CDR2 is SVGEGT. The V end lost 6 bases, the J end lost 6 bases, and 15 bases lay between the germline ends. The CDR3 contains 14 residues. The CDR3 spells CASRQPGQSQPQHF. CDR3 in DNA: TGTGCCAGCAGACAACCCGGACAGAGTCAGCCCCAGCATTTT.

This clonotype was seen a few times. The chain links TRBV11-2 to TRBJ2-1; D remains ambiguous. The CDR3 is 17 amino acids. V gave up 4 bases and J gave up 0 bases, with 16 bases separating them. Per germline, CDR1 SGHAT and CDR2 FQNNGV. The DNA for the CDR3 is TGTGCCAGCAGCTACCTATGGCTTGTTAGCTCCTACAATGAGCAGTTCTTC. Translated, it gives CASSYLWLVSSYNEQFF.

The sample holds a few counts of this clonotype. V usage is TRBV28 and J usage is TRBJ2-1, with unresolved D. The CDR3 runs 16 residues. Germline assignment: CDR1 MDHEN and CDR2 SYDVKM. V gave up 0 bases and J gave up 0 bases, with 9 bases separating them. CDR3 sequence reads: CASSLWATSSYNEQFF. As DNA, the CDR3 is TGTGCCAGCAGTTTATGGGCGACGAGCTCCTACAATGAGCAGTTCTTC.

This chain joins TRBV29-1 and TRBJ2-1; tentatively, D is TRBD2 (5 bases). This CDR3 comprises 14 residues. Germline assignment: CDR1 SQVTM and CDR2 ANQGSEA. The V and J ends lost 2 bases and 8 bases respectively, with 16 bases between them. The CDR3 bases are TGCAGCGTTGAAAGTACTCAATTCGGGGATGAGCAGTTCTTC. It is translated as CSVESTQFGDEQFF.

The rearrangement uses TRBV29-1 and TRBJ2-1, with TRBD1 matching over 10 bases. V lost 4 bases and J lost 10; bases outside the gene matches: 7. This CDR3 has 13 residues. CDR1 and CDR2 (germline): SQVTM, ANQGSEA. The CDR3 coding sequence is TGCAGCGTTGGATTACCGGGACAGGGGGAGCAGTTCTTC. Its translation: CSVGLPGQGEQFF.

The chain has TRBV5-1 and TRBJ2-5; D uncertain. This CDR3 has 16 amino acids. V was shortened by 0 bases and J by 5 bases, with 17 bases between the two germline ends. CDR1 SGHRS and CDR2 YFSETQ come from the germline V gene. The CDR3 DNA is TGCGCCAGCAGCTTGGGTTCGCCTGTGGGGATTGAGACCCAGTACTTC. Protein: CASSLGSPVGIETQYF. The full variable domain, its missing parts supplied by reference TRBV5-1 and TRBJ2-5, is KAGVTQTPRYLIKTRGQQVTLSCSPISGHRSVSWYQQTPGQGLQFLFEYFSETQRNKGNFPGRFSGRQFSNSRSEMNVSTLELGDSALYLCASSLGSPVGIETQYFGPGTRLLVL.

This clonotype turned up a few times. The chain employs TRBV7-6 and TRBJ2-5, with 8 bases aligning to TRBD2. V was clipped by 2 bases and J by 5 bases; unmatched bases: 13. In germline, CDR1 is SGHVS, CDR2 FNYEAQ. The CDR3 is 17 amino acids. CDR3 nucleotides: TGTGCCAGCAGCTTACTTTTTAAGCGGGAGTCTGGGGAGACCCAGTACTTC. This codes for CASSLLFKRESGETQYF. Full variable domain (rest looked up from reference TRBV7-6 and TRBJ2-5): GAGVSQSPRYKVTKRGQDVALRCDPISGHVSLYWYRQALGQGPEFLTYFNYEAQQDKSGLPNDRFSAERPEGSISTLTIQRTEQRDSAMYRCASSLLFKRESGETQYFGPGTRLLVL.